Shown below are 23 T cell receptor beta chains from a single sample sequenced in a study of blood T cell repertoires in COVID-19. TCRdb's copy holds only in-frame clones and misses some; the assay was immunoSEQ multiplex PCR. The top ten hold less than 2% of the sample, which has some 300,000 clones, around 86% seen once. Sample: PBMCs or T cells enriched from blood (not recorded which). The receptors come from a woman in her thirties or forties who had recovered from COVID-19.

CDR3 DNA sequence: TGCGCCAGCAGCTTGGAAGGGGCTGAAGATACGCAGTATTTT. Its translation is CASSLEGAEDTQYF. V usage is TRBV5-1 and J usage is TRBJ2-3, with D possibly TRBD1 on 5 matching bases. Germline CDR1 reads SGHRS; CDR2 reads YFSETQ. There are 14 residues in the CDR3. The V end was cut by 0 bases, the J end by 5 bases, with 10 bases between.

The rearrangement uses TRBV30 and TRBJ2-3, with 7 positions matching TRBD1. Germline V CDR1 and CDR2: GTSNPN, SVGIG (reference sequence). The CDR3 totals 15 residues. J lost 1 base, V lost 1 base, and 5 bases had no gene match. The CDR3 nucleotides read TGTGCCTGGAGTGCTGGACAGGCAGGCACAGATACGCAGTATTTT. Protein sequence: CAWSAGQAGTDTQYF.

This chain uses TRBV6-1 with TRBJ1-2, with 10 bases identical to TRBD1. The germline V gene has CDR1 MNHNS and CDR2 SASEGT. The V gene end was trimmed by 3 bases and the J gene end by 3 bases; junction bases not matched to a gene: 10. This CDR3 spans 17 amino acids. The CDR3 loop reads CASSDMGQGPPYYGYTF. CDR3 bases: TGTGCCAGCAGTGACATGGGACAGGGGCCCCCCTACTATGGCTACACCTTC.

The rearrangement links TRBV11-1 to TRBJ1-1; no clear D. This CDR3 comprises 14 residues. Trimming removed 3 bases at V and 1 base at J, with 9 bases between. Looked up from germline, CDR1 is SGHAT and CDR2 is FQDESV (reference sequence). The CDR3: CASSFGLPNTEAFF. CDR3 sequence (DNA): TGTGCCAGCAGCTTCGGACTGCCGAACACTGAAGCTTTCTTT.

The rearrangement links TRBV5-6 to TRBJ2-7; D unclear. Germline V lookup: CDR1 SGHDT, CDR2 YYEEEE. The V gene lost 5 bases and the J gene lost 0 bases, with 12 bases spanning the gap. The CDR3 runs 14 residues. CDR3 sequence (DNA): TGTGCCAGCAGTTTAGTGTTAACCTCCTACGAGCAGTACTTC. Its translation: CASSLVLTSYEQYF.

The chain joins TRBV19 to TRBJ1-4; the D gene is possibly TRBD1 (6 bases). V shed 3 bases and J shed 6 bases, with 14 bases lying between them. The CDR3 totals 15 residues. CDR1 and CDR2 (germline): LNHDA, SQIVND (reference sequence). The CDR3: CASSISGGRYEKLFF. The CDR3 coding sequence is TGTGCCAGTAGTATTTCGGGGGGGCGATATGAAAAACTGTTTTTT. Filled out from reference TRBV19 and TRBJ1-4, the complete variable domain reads DGGITQSPKYLFRKEGQNVTLSCEQNLNHDAMYWYRQDPGQGLRLIYYSQIVNDFQKGDIAEGYSVSREKKESFPLTVTSAQKNPTAFYLCASSISGGRYEKLFFGSGTQLSVL.

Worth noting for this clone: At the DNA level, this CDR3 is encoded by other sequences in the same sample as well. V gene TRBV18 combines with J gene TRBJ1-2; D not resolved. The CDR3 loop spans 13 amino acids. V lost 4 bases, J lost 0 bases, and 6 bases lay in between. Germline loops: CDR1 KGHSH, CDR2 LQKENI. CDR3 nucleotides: TGTGCCAGCTCACAGGAGACTAACTATGGCTACACCTTC. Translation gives CASSQETNYGYTF. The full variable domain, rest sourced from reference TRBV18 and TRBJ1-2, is NAGVMQNPRHLVRRRGQEARLRCSPMKGHSHVYWYRQLPEEGLKFMVYLQKENIIDESGMPKERFSAEFPKEGPSILRIQQVVRGDSAAYFCASSQETNYGYTFGSGTRLTVV.

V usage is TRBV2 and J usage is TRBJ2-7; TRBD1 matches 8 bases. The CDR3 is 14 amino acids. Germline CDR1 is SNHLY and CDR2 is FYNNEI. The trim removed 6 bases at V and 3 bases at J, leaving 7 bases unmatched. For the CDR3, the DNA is TGTGCCAGCAGAGGCGACAGGGGAGTCTACGAGCAGTACTTC. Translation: CASRGDRGVYEQYF.

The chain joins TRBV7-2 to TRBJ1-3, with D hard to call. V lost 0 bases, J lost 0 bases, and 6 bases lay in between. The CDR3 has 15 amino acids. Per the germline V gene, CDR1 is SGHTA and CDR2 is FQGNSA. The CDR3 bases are TGTGCCAGCAGCTTAGCATGGAGCTCTGGAAACACCATATATTTT. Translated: CASSLAWSSGNTIYF.

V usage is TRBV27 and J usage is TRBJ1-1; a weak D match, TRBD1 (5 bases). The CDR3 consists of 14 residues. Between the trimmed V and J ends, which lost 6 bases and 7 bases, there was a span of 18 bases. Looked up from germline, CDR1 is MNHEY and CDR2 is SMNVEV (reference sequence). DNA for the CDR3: TGTGCCAGCAGGTTAACCAGGGTCTATGGTGAAGCTTTCTTT. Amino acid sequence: CASRLTRVYGEAFF.

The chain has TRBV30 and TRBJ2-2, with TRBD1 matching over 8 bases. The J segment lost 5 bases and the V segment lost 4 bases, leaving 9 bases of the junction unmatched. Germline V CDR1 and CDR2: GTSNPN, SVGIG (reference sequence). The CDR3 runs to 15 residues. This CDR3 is CAWTLQDRVTGELFF. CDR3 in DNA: TGTGCCTGGACCTTACAGGACAGGGTGACCGGGGAGCTGTTTTTT.

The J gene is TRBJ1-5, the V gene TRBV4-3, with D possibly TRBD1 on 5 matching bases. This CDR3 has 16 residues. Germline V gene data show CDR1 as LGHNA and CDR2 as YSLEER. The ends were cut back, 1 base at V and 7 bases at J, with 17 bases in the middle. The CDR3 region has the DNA TGCGCCAGCAGCCAAGGCACTGGGGGGATCGGGCAGCCCCAGCATTTT. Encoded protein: CASSQGTGGIGQPQHF.

CDR3 DNA sequence: TGTGCCAGCAGCTTACAGGGGGGAGACGGGCCCCACTATGGCTACACCTTC. Encoded protein: CASSLQGGDGPHYGYTF. V usage is TRBV7-9 and J usage is TRBJ1-2; 7 nucleotides match TRBD1. CDR3 length: 17 residues. V gave up 2 bases and J gave up 3 bases; unmatched junction bases: 12. The germline CDR1 and CDR2 sequences are SEHNR and FQNEAQ (reference sequence).

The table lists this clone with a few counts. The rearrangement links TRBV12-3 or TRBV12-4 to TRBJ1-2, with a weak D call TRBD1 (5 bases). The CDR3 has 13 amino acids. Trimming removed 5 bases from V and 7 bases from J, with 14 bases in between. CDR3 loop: CASSTQGGSGYTF. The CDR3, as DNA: TGTGCCAGCAGTACCCAGGGCGGCAGTGGCTACACCTTC.

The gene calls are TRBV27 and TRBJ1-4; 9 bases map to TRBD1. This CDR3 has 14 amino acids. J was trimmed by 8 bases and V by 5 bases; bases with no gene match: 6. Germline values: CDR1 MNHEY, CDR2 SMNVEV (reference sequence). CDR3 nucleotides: TGTGCCAGCAGTCGGGACAGGGCGTCCGAAAAACTGTTTTTT. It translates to CASSRDRASEKLFF.

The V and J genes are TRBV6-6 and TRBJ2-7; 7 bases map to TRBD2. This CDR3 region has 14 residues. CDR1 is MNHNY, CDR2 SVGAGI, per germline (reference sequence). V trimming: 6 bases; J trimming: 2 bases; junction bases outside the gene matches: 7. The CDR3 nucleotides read TGTGCCAGCAGACAACTAGCGCCTCCCTACGAGCAGTACTTC. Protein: CASRQLAPPYEQYF.

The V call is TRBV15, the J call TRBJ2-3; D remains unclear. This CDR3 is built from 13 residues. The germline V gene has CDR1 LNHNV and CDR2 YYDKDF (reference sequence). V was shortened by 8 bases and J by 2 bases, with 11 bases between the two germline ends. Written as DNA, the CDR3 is TGTGCCACCGGGCAACAGCACACAGATACGCAGTATTTT. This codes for CATGQQHTDTQYF.

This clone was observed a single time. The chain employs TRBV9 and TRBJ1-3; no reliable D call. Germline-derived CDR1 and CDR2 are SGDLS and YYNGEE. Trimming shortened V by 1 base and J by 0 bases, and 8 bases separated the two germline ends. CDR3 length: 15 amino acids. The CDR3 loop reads CASSVSHSSGNTIYF. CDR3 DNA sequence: TGTGCCAGCAGCGTATCGCACAGCTCTGGAAACACCATATATTTT.

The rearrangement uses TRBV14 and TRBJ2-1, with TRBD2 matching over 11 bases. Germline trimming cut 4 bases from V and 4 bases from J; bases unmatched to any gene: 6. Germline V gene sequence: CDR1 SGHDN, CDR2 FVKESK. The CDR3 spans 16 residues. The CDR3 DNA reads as TGTGCCAGCAGCCCAACCCGACTAGCGGGGTACAATGAGCAGTTCTTC. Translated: CASSPTRLAGYNEQFF.

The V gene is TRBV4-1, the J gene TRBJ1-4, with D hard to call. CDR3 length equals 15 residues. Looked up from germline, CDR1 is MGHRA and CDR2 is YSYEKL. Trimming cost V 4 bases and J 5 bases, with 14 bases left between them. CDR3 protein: CASSLAGSLNEKLFF. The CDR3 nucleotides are TGCGCCAGCAGCCTCGCTGGGAGCCTGAATGAAAAACTGTTTTTT.

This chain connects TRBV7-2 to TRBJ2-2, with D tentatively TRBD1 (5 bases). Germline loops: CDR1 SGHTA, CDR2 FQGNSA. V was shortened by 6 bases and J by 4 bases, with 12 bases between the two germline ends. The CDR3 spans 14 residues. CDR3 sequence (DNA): TGTGCCAGCAGACTTCAGGGTGGCACCGGGGAGCTGTTTTTT. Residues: CASRLQGGTGELFF.

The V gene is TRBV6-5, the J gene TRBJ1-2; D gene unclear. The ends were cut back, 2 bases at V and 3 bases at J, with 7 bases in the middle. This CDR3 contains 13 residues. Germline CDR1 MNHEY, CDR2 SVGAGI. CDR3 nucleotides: TGTGCCAGCAGTTACCAAGCCCACTATGGCTACACCTTC. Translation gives CASSYQAHYGYTF.

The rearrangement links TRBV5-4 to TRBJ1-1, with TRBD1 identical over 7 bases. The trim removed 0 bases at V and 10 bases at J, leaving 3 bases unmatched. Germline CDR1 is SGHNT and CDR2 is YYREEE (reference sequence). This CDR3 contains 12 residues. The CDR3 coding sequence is TGTGCCAGCAGCTTGGTACAGGGGTCAGCTTTCTTT. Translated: CASSLVQGSAFF.